The 2 T cell receptor beta chains below all came from one sample that was sequenced in a study of shared clonotypes between healthy human individuals. The repertoire was sequenced with immunoSEQ multiplex PCR; TCRdb's copy has only in-frame clones and lacks some. The data contain some 700,000 clones, 80% to 95% of them seen just once; the ten biggest clones take up more than 30%. Sequencing was performed on memory CD8+ T cells from PBMCs. Subset described: CD45RO+ cells pooled with CCR7-negative TemRA cells. These receptors were obtained from a man aged 18 to 35 in good health. Some clones in this sample may be carry-over from other donors' samples.

This clone was seen more than once but under ten times. The rearrangement uses TRBV6-1 and TRBJ1-1, with 8 bases matching TRBD1. The CDR3 is made up of 13 amino acids. With V trimmed by 7 bases and J by 4 bases, 5 bases remained unmatched. The germline gives CDR1 MNHNS, CDR2 SASEGT. This chain's CDR3 is CASKQGAGTEAFF. Here the CDR3 DNA reads TGTGCCAGCAAGCAGGGGGCGGGCACTGAAGCTTTCTTT.

The V gene is TRBV27, the J gene TRBJ2-7; TRBD1 matches 11 bases. The germline gives CDR1 MNHEY, CDR2 SMNVEV (reference sequence). This CDR3 has 16 residues. Trimming took 3 bases from V and 3 from J; bases not matched to a gene: 7. The CDR3 nucleotides read TGTGCCAGCAGTTTGGCGCCGGGACAGGGGGTCTACGAGCAGTACTTC. Translated, it gives CASSLAPGQGVYEQYF.